The 12 T cell receptor beta chains below all came from one sample that was sequenced in a study of blood T cell repertoires in COVID-19 (dated by TCRdb to the early 2020s). Library method: the immunoSEQ multiplex PCR assay. Sourced from immuneACCESS, this table was stored by TCRdb with only in-frame sequences that have V and J called. A share of the clones is absent; for the studies checked, an unresolved V gene accounts for under half, and the remainder has no known explanation. Present in this sample are hundreds of thousands of clones, approximately 83% of which were seen just once. Jointly, the top ten make up roughly 3.5% of the sample. Sequenced input: PBMCs or T cells enriched from blood (not recorded which). These receptors originate from a woman aged 40 to 50 with acute COVID-19.

V gene TRBV29-1 combines with J gene TRBJ2-3, with 8 bases fitting TRBD2. CDR1 and CDR2 (germline): SQVTM, ANQGSEA. This CDR3 has 16 amino acids. Trimming took 3 bases from V and 1 from J; bases not matched to a gene: 9. CDR3 DNA sequence: TGCAGCGTTGACTCCCCGGGACTAGAAGGCACAGATACGCAGTATTTT. Amino acids: CSVDSPGLEGTDTQYF.

This clone was recorded a few times. CDR3 region: CASSLRSGSRSSTDTQYF. Written as DNA, the CDR3 is TGCGCCAGCAGCTTGAGGAGCGGGAGCAGAAGTAGCACAGATACGCAGTATTTT. The V gene is TRBV5-1, the J gene TRBJ2-3; 8 bases are shared with TRBD2. Germline V gene sequence: CDR1 SGHRS, CDR2 YFSETQ. The V and J ends lost 1 base and 0 bases, in that order; junction bases with no gene match: 10. CDR3 size: 18 residues.

The rearrangement joins TRBV11-3 to TRBJ2-5, with D maybe TRBD1 (6 bases). Germline lookup yields CDR1 SGHNT and CDR2 YENEEA. V lost 1 base and J lost 2, with 11 bases in between. CDR3 length: 15 residues. In nucleotides, the CDR3 is TGTGCCAGCAGCTTAGGGCAGGGGTCTCAAGAGACCCAGTACTTC. Protein: CASSLGQGSQETQYF.

The table lists this clone with a count of one. The chain has TRBV24-1 and TRBJ2-1; 9 bases line up with TRBD1. V lost 1 base to trimming and J lost 9 bases; unmatched junction nucleotides: 9. The CDR3 runs to 16 residues. CDR1 is KGHDR, CDR2 SFDVKD, per germline. CDR3 coding DNA: TGTGCCACCAGTGATTTCGGGACAGGGTCTCACACTGAGCAGTTCTTC. Amino acid sequence: CATSDFGTGSHTEQFF.

This clone was counted a few times. The chain couples TRBV19 to TRBJ2-2, with D maybe TRBD2 (5 bases). This CDR3 spans 13 amino acids. Germline loops: CDR1 LNHDA, CDR2 SQIVND (reference sequence). Trimming removed 4 bases at V and 3 bases at J, with 6 bases between. This CDR3 reads CASSNSDTGELFF. CDR3 DNA: TGTGCCAGTAGTAATAGCGACACCGGGGAGCTGTTTTTT.

Here the CDR3 reads CASSQEPRTGGGNEQFF. The CDR3 nucleotides are TGTGCCAGCAGCCAAGAGCCCCGGACAGGGGGAGGCAATGAGCAGTTCTTC. The chain employs TRBV4-2 and TRBJ2-1; 10 nucleotides line up with TRBD1. V was pared by 0 bases and J by 6 bases, with 8 bases of the junction left unmatched. Germline values: CDR1 LGHNA, CDR2 YNFKEQ. The CDR3 contains 17 residues.

V gene TRBV10-3 combines with J gene TRBJ2-2; TRBD2 matches at 9 bases. V shed 11 bases, J shed 6 bases, and the junction held 10 bases outside the gene matches. The CDR3 spans 14 residues. CDR1 ENHRY and CDR2 SYGVKD come from the germline V gene. This CDR3 reads CASGASGAPGELFF. CDR3 bases: TGTGCCTCGGGGGCTAGCGGGGCCCCCGGGGAGCTGTTTTTT.

The chain has TRBV5-1 and TRBJ1-4; 7 nucleotides agree with TRBD1. V was pared by 1 base and J by 5 bases, with 5 bases of the junction left unmatched. Germline-derived CDR1 and CDR2 are SGHRS and YFSETQ. The CDR3 contains 15 residues. CDR3 region: CASSLLGTENEKLFF. The CDR3 DNA reads TGCGCCAGCAGCTTGCTCGGGACAGAAAATGAAAAACTGTTTTTT.

This clone was recorded only once. The genes are TRBV18 and TRBJ2-1, with unresolved D. In germline, CDR1 is KGHSH, CDR2 LQKENI. V lost 1 base and J lost 6, with 10 bases in between. This CDR3 is 14 amino acids long. CDR3 sequence reads: CASSPQLSSNEQFF. The DNA of the CDR3 is TGTGCCAGCTCACCACAGCTTAGCAGCAATGAGCAGTTCTTC.

This chain links TRBV11-2 with TRBJ2-7; TRBD2 agrees at 11 bases. The CDR3 contains 16 residues. CDR1 and CDR2 from the germline V gene are SGHAT and FQNNGV. V dropped 1 base and J dropped 2; count of bases not matched to a gene: 4. CDR3 in amino acids: CASSLATSGAPYEQYF. In nucleotides, the CDR3 is TGTGCCAGCAGCTTAGCGACTAGCGGGGCTCCCTACGAGCAGTACTTC. The complete variable domain, with remaining parts taken from reference TRBV11-2 and TRBJ2-7, reads EAGVAQSPRYKIIEKRQSVAFWCNPISGHATLYWYQQILGQGPKLLIQFQNNGVVDDSQLPKDRFSAERLKGVDSTLKIQPAKLEDSAVYLCASSLATSGAPYEQYFGPGTRLTVT.

As for this clone: Other nucleotide sequences from this sample produce the same CDR3. The gene calls are TRBV29-1 and TRBJ2-5; D uncertain. The V gene lost 4 bases and the J gene lost 5 bases, with 8 bases spanning the gap. The CDR3 contains 11 residues. The germline gives CDR1 SQVTM, CDR2 ANQGSEA. CDR3 DNA: TGCAGCGTTGTAGGCGGTGAGACCCAGTACTTC. Protein: CSVVGGETQYF. The full variable domain, rest sourced from reference TRBV29-1 and TRBJ2-5, is SAVISQKPSRDICQRGTSLTIQCQVDSQVTMMFWYRQQPGQSLTLIATANQGSEATYESGFVIDKFPISRPNLTFSTLTVSNMSPEDSSIYLCSVVGGETQYFGPGTRLLVL.

The V call is TRBV21-1, the J call TRBJ2-7; TRBD1, the table's D call, lacks a check against the DNA. TRBV21-1 has pseudogene status. The CDR3 is 14 amino acids. The CDR3 loop is CASSKGQYSYEQYF. CDR3 DNA: TGTGCCAGCAGCAAAGGACAGTACTCCTACGAGCAGTACTTC.